This passage covers 22 T cell receptor beta chains from one sample sequenced in a study of blood T cell repertoires in COVID-19. Assay used: immunoSEQ multiplex PCR; TCRdb lists only in-frame clones, some missing. The sample contains about 59,000 clones, around 70% of which appear only once. The sequencing sample was made of peripheral blood. The receptor set was obtained from a woman between 65 and 79 years old with acute or convalescent COVID-19.

J is TRBJ1-1 and V is TRBV14; TRBD1 might be the D (5 bases). The V end lost 0 bases, the J end lost 0 bases, and 20 bases lay between the germline ends. The CDR3 is 19 residues long. Looked up from germline, CDR1 is SGHDN and CDR2 is FVKESK. CDR3 DNA sequence: TGTGCCAGCAGCCAAGATTACTTTAGGGCAGGACAAATGAACACTGAAGCTTTCTTT. Its translation: CASSQDYFRAGQMNTEAFF. Full variable domain (missing parts from reference TRBV14 and TRBJ1-1): EAGVTQFPSHSVIEKGQTVTLRCDPISGHDNLYWYRRVMGKEIKFLLHFVKESKQDESGMPNNRFLAERTGGTYSTLKVQPAELEDSGVYFCASSQDYFRAGQMNTEAFFGQGTRLTVV.

This chain connects TRBV2 to TRBJ1-1; D is perhaps TRBD1 (6 bases). This CDR3 region has 13 residues. Trimming took 5 bases from V and 4 from J, leaving 11 bases between them. Per the germline V gene, CDR1 is SNHLY and CDR2 is FYNNEI. This CDR3 reads CASSRGQLTEAFF. CDR3 nucleotides: TGTGCCAGCAGTCGGGGACAACTCACTGAAGCTTTCTTT.

The V call is TRBV5-1, the J call TRBJ1-5; D not certain. Trimming took 0 bases from V and 7 from J, leaving 14 bases between them. This CDR3 contains 15 residues. Germline CDR1 SGHRS, CDR2 YFSETQ. CDR3 in DNA: TGCGCCAGCAGCTTGGGTGACTCCGTAGAACAGCCCCAGCATTTT. Amino acid sequence: CASSLGDSVEQPQHF.

The rearrangement uses TRBV5-1 and TRBJ2-2; D may be TRBD1 (5 bases). Germline assignment: CDR1 SGHRS and CDR2 YFSETQ. The CDR3 is 15 amino acids. Trimming cost V 1 base and J 4 bases, with 11 bases left between them. The chain's CDR3 is CASSLSGQATGELFF. CDR3 nucleotide sequence: TGCGCCAGCAGCTTGTCCGGACAAGCCACCGGGGAGCTGTTTTTT.

The CDR3 nucleotides read TGCGCCAGCAGCCAGGGACCCGGGGGAGAGCCCCAGCATTTT. Translating gives CASSQGPGGEPQHF. The rearrangement joins TRBV4-1 to TRBJ1-5, with a weak D call TRBD1 (5 bases). Trimming took 3 bases from V and 8 from J, leaving 14 bases between them. CDR1 is MGHRA and CDR2 is YSYEKL in the germline V gene. This CDR3 spans 14 amino acids.

The V and J genes are TRBV30 and TRBJ1-1, with D possibly being TRBD1 (5 bases). Germline loops: CDR1 GTSNPN, CDR2 SVGIG (reference sequence). This CDR3 is 13 amino acids long. Trimming stripped 4 bases from V and 5 bases from J, with 14 bases between. CDR3 nucleotides: TGTGCCTGGACCCGGGGGGGGGAAACTGAAGCTTTCTTT. Its protein product is CAWTRGGETEAFF. The complete variable domain, with remaining parts taken from reference TRBV30 and TRBJ1-1, reads SQTIHQWPATLVQPVGSPLSLECTVEGTSNPNLYWYRQAAGRGLQLLFYSVGIGQISSEVPQNLSASRPQDRQFILSSKKLLLSDSGFYLCAWTRGGETEAFFGQGTRLTVV.

DNA for the CDR3: TGTGCCAGCGGGGGCCGGGACAAAACGGGGTATGGCTACACCTTC. This translates into CASGGRDKTGYGYTF. The chain has TRBV9 and TRBJ1-2; possibly TRBD1 for D (6 bases). The CDR3 extends over 15 amino acids. Germline V lookup: CDR1 SGDLS, CDR2 YYNGEE. Trimming shortened V by 7 bases and J by 5 bases, and 21 bases separated the two germline ends.

This chain joins TRBV7-6 and TRBJ2-5, with 16 bases that match TRBD2. Trimming removed 5 bases from V and 13 bases from J; junction bases left unmatched: 22. The CDR3 contains 19 residues. Germline V CDR1 and CDR2: SGHVS, FNYEAQ. This CDR3 is CASSLGTSGGADRRLVPYF. In DNA, the CDR3 is TGTGCCAGCAGCCTGGGGACTAGCGGGGGGGCCGATCGGAGGTTGGTCCCGTACTTC.

The rearrangement uses TRBV2 and TRBJ1-1; no clear D gene. V was cut by 4 bases and J by 3 bases, with 9 bases left in between. This CDR3 has 13 residues. Per germline, CDR1 SNHLY and CDR2 FYNNEI. This chain's CDR3 is CASSVIRYTEAFF. DNA of the CDR3: TGTGCCAGCAGTGTCATCAGGTACACTGAAGCTTTCTTT.

The V gene is TRBV19, the J gene TRBJ1-2; 9 nucleotides match TRBD1. The CDR3 consists of 16 residues. V gave up 6 bases and J gave up 4 bases; unmatched junction bases: 12. Looked up from germline, CDR1 is LNHDA and CDR2 is SQIVND (reference sequence). CDR3: CASRDRTGAAGYGYTF. The DNA of the CDR3 is TGTGCCAGTAGAGACAGGACAGGGGCCGCGGGCTATGGCTACACCTTC.

The J gene is TRBJ1-5, the V gene TRBV19; D call uncertain. The germline CDR1 and CDR2 sequences are LNHDA and SQIVND (reference sequence). V lost 5 bases and J 0 bases, leaving 11 bases between the germline ends. The CDR3 has 15 amino acids. The chain's CDR3 is CASSPSGNSNQPQHF. The CDR3 DNA reads TGTGCCAGTAGTCCATCGGGGAATAGCAATCAGCCCCAGCATTTT.

This clone was detected once. CDR3 nucleotides: TGCGCCAGCAGATCGAGCGGGATCCACCTAGATGGCTACACCTTC. It yields the protein CASRSSGIHLDGYTF. J is TRBJ1-2 and V is TRBV5-1; D unresolved. V was shortened by 5 bases and J by 6 bases, with 20 bases between the two germline ends. Germline values: CDR1 SGHRS, CDR2 YFSETQ. The CDR3 runs 15 residues.

The chain combines TRBV10-1 with TRBJ2-3; TRBD2 matches 11 bases. Germline CDR1 and CDR2: WNHNN and SYGVQD (reference sequence). The CDR3 is 16 amino acids. V shed 3 bases, J shed 6 bases, and the junction held 8 bases outside the gene matches. The CDR3 nucleotides read TGCGCCAGCAGTGATGGTAGCGGGGGGGCATTGGATACGCAGTATTTT. It translates to CASSDGSGGALDTQYF.

The gene calls are TRBV21-1 and TRBJ1-1. TRBV21-1 is tagged as a pseudogene. The CDR3 is made up of 12 amino acids. In nucleotides, the CDR3 is TGTGCCAGCAGCTTTCCCTACGGGGGAGCTTTCTTT. Translation gives CASSFPYGGAFF.

The genes are TRBV4-1 and TRBJ2-2; D is unresolved. Germline V CDR1 and CDR2: MGHRA, YSYEKL. Trimming took 1 base from V and 3 from J, leaving 3 bases between them. The CDR3 is made up of 13 amino acids. The CDR3 here is CASSQADTGELFF. In nucleotides, the CDR3 is TGCGCCAGCAGCCAAGCGGACACCGGGGAGCTGTTTTTT.

This clone was found a few times. The chain has TRBV20-1 and TRBJ1-4, with D possibly matching TRBD1 (5 bases). The CDR3 is made up of 14 amino acids. V shed 3 bases and J shed 8 bases, with 16 bases lying between them. Per the germline V gene, CDR1 is DFQATT and CDR2 is SNEGSKA (reference sequence). The CDR3: CSASGRGAYEKLFF. For the CDR3, the DNA is TGCAGTGCTAGTGGAAGGGGCGCGTACGAAAAACTGTTTTTT.

This clone was counted once. The gene calls are TRBV7-2 and TRBJ1-5; 7 bases line up with TRBD1. This CDR3 comprises 16 residues. CDR1 is SGHTA and CDR2 is FQGNSA in the germline V gene. V dropped 4 bases and J dropped 0; count of bases not matched to a gene: 6. In DNA, the CDR3 is TGTGCCAGCAGCTCCGGGACAGCTTATAGCAATCAGCCCCAGCATTTT. Encoded protein: CASSSGTAYSNQPQHF.

The chain carries TRBV19 and TRBJ2-1; TRBD2 is a possible D gene (6 bases). The length of the CDR3 is 13 residues. Trimming removed 10 bases from V and 4 bases from J, with 14 bases in between. Germline V gene data show CDR1 as LNHDA and CDR2 as SQIVND (reference sequence). CDR3 coding DNA: TGTGCCACCGCCCTTGGGACTTACAATGAGCAGTTCTTC. As protein: CATALGTYNEQFF.

The rearrangement links TRBV30 to TRBJ1-5, with D uncertain. In germline, CDR1 is GTSNPN, CDR2 SVGIG (reference sequence). V was trimmed by 0 bases and J by 2 bases, leaving 11 bases between them. This CDR3 comprises 15 residues. The CDR3 protein is CAWSVMGAGNQPQHF. CDR3 coding DNA: TGTGCCTGGAGTGTAATGGGCGCAGGCAATCAGCCCCAGCATTTT.

This sequence joins TRBV18 and TRBJ2-5, with TRBD1 as a possible D gene (5 bases). V was clipped by 6 bases and J by 4 bases, with 9 bases between them. Germline V gene sequence: CDR1 KGHSH, CDR2 LQKENI. This CDR3 is 12 amino acids long. The CDR3 region is CASSPRGETQYF. In DNA form, the CDR3 reads TGTGCCAGCTCCCCTAGGGGAGAGACCCAGTACTTC.

This clone was recorded only once. The rearrangement links TRBV12-3 or TRBV12-4 to TRBJ2-1; possibly TRBD1 for D (6 bases). The V end was cut by 9 bases, the J end by 7 bases, with 10 bases between. The CDR3 loop spans 11 amino acids. CDR3 amino acids: CASTGLNEQFF. The DNA of the CDR3 is TGTGCCAGTACAGGGCTGAATGAGCAGTTCTTC.

The V call is TRBV6-5, the J call TRBJ2-7; tentatively, D is TRBD1 (5 bases). Trimming removed 2 bases at V and 10 bases at J, with 12 bases between. CDR3 length equals 12 residues. Germline V lookup: CDR1 MNHEY, CDR2 SVGAGI. This chain's CDR3 is CASSYGAGQQYF. CDR3 nucleotide sequence: TGTGCCAGCAGTTACGGGGCAGGACAACAGTACTTC.